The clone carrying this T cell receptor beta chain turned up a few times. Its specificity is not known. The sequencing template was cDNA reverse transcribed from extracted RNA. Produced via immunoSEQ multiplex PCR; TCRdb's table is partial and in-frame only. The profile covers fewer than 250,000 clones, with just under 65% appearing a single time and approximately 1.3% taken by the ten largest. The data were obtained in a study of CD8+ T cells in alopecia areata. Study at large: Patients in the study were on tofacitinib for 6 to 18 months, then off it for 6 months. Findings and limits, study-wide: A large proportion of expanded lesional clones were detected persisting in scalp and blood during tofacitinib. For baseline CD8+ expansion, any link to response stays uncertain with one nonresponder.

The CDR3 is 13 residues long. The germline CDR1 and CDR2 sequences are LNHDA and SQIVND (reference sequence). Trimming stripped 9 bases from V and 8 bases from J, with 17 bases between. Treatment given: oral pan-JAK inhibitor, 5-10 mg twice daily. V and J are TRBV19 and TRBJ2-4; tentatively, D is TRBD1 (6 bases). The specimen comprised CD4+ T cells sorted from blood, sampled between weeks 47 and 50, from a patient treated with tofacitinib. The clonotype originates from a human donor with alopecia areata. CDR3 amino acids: CASGQKAGDIQYF. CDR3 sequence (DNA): TGTGCCAGCGGACAGAAGGCCGGGGACATTCAGTACTTC.